This entry is about one TCR beta chain. V dropped 3 bases and J dropped 3 bases, with 9 bases sitting between them. Germline V gene lookup returns CDR1 SEHNR and CDR2 FQNEAQ (reference sequence). The CDR3 consists of 13 residues. The sample originates from a study of identical twins. TCRdb passed the 5' RACE reads through MiXCR, listing each CDR3 protein once. The data show under 350,000 distinct CDR3 sequences, 8% to 9.5% seen once. Each donor (without exception) was a healthy Caucasian. The sample also formed part of further work on yellow fever vaccine responses in identical twins.

Material for sequencing was CD8+ T cells sorted from blood. The chain employs TRBV7-9 and TRBJ2-7; D unclear. The receptor comes from a woman between 18 and 29 years old in good health. CDR3 nucleotides: TGTGCCAGCAGCTTGTACAGTGGCTACGAGCAGTACTTC. This gives the protein CASSLYSGYEQYF.